The TCR beta chain under discussion was sequenced for a study of control samples from healthy donors and cancer patients. Germline CDR1 is SGHTA and CDR2 is FQGNSA. With 1 base clipped from V and 4 bases from J, the junction kept 7 bases outside the gene matches. CDR3 length: 16 residues. The assay was immunoSEQ multiplex PCR, and TCRdb's table has in-frame clones only and misses some. The table lists some 65,000 clones, 75% to 90% of them singletons. The TCR sequence derives from a woman in her 50s with lung cancer. The chain employs TRBV7-2 and TRBJ1-5; 7 bases map to TRBD1. Sequenced material: PBMCs. The CDR3 region is CASSLDTGATNQPQHF. The CDR3 nucleotides read TGTGCCAGCAGCTTAGATACAGGGGCGACGAATCAGCCCCAGCATTTT.